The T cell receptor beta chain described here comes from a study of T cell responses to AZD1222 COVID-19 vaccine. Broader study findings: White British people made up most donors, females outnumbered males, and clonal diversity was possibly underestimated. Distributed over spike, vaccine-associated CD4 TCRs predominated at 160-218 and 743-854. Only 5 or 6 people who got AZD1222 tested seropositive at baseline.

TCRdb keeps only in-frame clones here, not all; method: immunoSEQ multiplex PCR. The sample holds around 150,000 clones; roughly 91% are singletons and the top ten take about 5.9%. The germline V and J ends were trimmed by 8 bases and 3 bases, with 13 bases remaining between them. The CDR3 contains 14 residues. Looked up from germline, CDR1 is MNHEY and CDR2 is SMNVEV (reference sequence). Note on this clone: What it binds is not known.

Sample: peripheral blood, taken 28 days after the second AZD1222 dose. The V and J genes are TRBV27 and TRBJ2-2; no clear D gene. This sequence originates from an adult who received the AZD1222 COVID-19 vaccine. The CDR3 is CASSKVYHTGELFF. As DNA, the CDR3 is TGTGCCAGCTCCAAGGTTTATCACACCGGGGAGCTGTTTTTT.